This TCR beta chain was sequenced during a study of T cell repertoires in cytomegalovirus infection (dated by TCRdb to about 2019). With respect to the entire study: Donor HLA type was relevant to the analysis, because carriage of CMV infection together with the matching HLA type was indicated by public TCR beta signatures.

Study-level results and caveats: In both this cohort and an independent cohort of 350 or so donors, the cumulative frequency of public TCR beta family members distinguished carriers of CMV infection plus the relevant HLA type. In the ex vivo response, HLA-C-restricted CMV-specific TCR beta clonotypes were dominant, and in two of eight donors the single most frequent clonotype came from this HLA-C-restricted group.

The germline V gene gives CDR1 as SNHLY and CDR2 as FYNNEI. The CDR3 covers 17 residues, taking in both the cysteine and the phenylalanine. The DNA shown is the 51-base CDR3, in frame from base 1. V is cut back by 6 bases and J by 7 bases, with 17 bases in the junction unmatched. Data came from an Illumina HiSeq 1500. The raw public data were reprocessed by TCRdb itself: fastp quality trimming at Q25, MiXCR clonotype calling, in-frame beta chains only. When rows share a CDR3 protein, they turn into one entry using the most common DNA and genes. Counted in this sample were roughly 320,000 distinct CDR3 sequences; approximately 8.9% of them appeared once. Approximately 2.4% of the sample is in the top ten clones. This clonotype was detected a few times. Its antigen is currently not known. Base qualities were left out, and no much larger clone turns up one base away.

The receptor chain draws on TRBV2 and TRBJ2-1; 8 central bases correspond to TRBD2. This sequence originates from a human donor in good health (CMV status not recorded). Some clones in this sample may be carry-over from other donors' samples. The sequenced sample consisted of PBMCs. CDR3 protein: CASSPFGRIAGSNEQFF. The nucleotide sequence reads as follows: TGTGCCAGCAGCCCTTTCGGGAGAATAGCGGGGTCGAATGAGCAGTTCTTC.